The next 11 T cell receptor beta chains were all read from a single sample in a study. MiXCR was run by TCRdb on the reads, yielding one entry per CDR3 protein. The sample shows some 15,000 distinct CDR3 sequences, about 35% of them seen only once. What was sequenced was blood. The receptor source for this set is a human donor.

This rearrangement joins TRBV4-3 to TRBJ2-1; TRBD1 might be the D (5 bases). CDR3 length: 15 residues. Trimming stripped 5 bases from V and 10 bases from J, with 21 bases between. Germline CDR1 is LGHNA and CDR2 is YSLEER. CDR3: CASSYLGSGNYEQFF. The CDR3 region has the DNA TGCGCCAGCAGCTACCTGGGCTCAGGGAACTACGAGCAGTTCTTC.

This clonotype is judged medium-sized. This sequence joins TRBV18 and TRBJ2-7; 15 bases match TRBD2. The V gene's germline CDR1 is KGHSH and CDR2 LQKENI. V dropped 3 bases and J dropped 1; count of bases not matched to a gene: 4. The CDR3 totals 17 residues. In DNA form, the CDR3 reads TGTGCCAGCTCACCTGGGACTAGCGGGAGGTCTTCCTACGAGCAGTACTTC. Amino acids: CASSPGTSGRSSYEQYF.

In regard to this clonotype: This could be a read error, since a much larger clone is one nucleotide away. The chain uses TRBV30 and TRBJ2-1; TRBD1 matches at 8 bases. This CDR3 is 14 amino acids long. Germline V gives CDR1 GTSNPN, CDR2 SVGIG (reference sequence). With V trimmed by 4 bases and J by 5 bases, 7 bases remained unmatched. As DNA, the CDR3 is TGTGCCTGGAACCTCAGGGGGCTCCACAATGAGCAGTTCTTC. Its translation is CAWNLRGLHNEQFF.

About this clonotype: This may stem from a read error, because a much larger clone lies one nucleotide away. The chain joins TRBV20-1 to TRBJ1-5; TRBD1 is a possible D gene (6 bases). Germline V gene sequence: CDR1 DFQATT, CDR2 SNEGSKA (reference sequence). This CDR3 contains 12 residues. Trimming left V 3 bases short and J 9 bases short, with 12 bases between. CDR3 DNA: TGCAGTGCTAGGACAGGCAGTTGGCCCCAGCATTTT. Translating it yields CSARTGSWPQHF.

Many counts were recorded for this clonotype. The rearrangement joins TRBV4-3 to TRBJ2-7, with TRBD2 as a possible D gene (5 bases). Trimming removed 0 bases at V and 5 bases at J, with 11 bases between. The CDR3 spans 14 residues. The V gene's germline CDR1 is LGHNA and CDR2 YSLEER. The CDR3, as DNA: TGCGCCAGCAGCCAAGAGGTCCCGGGGAACGAGCAGTACTTC. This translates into CASSQEVPGNEQYF.

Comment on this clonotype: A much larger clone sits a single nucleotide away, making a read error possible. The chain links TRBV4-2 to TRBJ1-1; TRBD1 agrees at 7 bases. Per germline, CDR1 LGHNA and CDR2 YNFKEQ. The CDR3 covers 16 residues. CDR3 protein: CASNQEGGTVNTEAFF. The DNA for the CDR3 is TGTGCCAGCAACCAAGAAGGCGGGACAGTGAACACTGAAGCTTTCTTT.

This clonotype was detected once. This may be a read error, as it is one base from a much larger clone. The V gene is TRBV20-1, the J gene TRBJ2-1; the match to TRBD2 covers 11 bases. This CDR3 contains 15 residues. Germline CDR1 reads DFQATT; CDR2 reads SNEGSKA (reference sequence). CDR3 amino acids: CSTRDRTSGRYEQFF. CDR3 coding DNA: TGCAGTACTAGAGATCGAACTAGCGGGAGATATGAGCAGTTCTTC.

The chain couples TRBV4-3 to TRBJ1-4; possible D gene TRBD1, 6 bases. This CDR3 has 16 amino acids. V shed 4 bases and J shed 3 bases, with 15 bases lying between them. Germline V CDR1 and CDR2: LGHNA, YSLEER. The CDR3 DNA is TGCGCCAGCAGCCCCACGATCCAGGGGTCTAATGAAAAACTGTTTTTT. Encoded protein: CASSPTIQGSNEKLFF.

The DNA for the CDR3 is TGTGCCAGTATATCGGGACAGGCCTACGAGCAGTTCTTC. Translated, it gives CASISGQAYEQFF. J is TRBJ2-1 and V is TRBV19; 8 nucleotides agree with TRBD1. The CDR3 extends over 13 amino acids. Unmatched junction bases numbered 9, after V lost 7 bases and J lost 10 bases. CDR1 LNHDA and CDR2 SQIVND come from the germline V gene (reference sequence). The whole variable domain, remainder taken from reference TRBV19 and TRBJ2-1, is DGGITQSPKYLFRKEGQNVTLSCEQNLNHDAMYWYRQDPGQGLRLIYYSQIVNDFQKGDIAEGYSVSREKKESFPLTVTSAQKNPTAFYLCASISGQAYEQFFGPGTRLTVL.

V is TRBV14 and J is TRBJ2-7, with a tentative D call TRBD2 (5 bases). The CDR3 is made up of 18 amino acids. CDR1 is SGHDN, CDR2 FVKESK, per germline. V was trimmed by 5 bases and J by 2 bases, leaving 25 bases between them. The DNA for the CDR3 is TGTGCCAGCAGCGTTGAAGTGCGGGCAGAGGAATCCACCTACGAGCAGTACTTC. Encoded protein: CASSVEVRAEESTYEQYF.

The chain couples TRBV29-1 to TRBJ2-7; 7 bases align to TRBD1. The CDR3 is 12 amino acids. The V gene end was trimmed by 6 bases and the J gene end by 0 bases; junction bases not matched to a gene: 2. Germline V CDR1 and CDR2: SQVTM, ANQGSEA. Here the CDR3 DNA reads TGCAGCGTGGGGACAGTCTCCTACGAGCAGTACTTC. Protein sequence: CSVGTVSYEQYF.